This T cell receptor (beta chain) was captured by sequencing in a study of cytomegalovirus exposure and HLA in healthy donors. Study-wide findings and caveats: Among TCR beta chains, those listed as cytomegalovirus-associated numbered roughly 150. Rarity characterized most TCR sequences, yet some public TCRs appeared in many donors. A few chains tied to CMV proved CMV antigen-specific in vitro. Reportedly, diagnosis of cytomegalovirus status by the classifier showed high specificity and sensitivity.

CDR3 length: 15 residues. J was trimmed by 7 bases and V by 1 base; bases with no gene match: 4. CDR1 is MDHEN and CDR2 is SYDVKM in the germline V gene. On this clone: The antigen remains unidentified.

Sequencing was performed with immunoSEQ multiplex PCR; in TCRdb, only in-frame clones are kept and a portion is missing. The sample lists around 73,000 clones; around nine tenths were seen once. V and J are TRBV28 and TRBJ2-1; the match to TRBD2 covers 10 bases. This clonotype originated in a woman aged 18 to 35 in good health and CMV-seropositive. Sequenced sample: PBMCs. DNA of the CDR3: TGTGCCAGCAGTTTATCAGCGGGAGGGCGGAATGAGCAGTTCTTC. This gives the protein CASSLSAGGRNEQFF.